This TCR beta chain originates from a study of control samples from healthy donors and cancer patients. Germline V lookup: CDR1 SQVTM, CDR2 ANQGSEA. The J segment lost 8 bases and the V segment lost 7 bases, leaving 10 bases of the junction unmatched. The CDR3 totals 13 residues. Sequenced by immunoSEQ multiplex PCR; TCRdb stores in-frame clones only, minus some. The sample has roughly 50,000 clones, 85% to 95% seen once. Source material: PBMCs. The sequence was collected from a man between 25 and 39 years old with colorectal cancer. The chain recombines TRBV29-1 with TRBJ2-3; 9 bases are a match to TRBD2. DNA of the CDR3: TGCAGCGCTTCGACTAGCGGAGGGGGTACGCAGTATTTT. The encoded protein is CSASTSGGGTQYF.